The clone carrying this TCR beta chain has a handful of counts. Its antigen is unidentified. This sample was included in a study of cytomegalovirus exposure and HLA in healthy donors. This CDR3 is 13 amino acids long. The germline gives CDR1 SGHAT, CDR2 FQNNGV. Trimming pared 6 bases from V and 7 bases from J, leaving 13 bases between. Amplification used 60 Vbeta primers and 13 Jbeta primers. The method was immunoSEQ multiplex PCR; TCRdb's version includes in-frame clones alone and lacks a portion of them. The sample lists fewer than 200,000 clones; 65% to 85% were seen once. Notes on the study in general: No immune exposure information besides CMV serostatus was available. Most CMV-associated TCR beta chains were later found to appear HLA-restricted. In an earlier analysis, about 87% or about 30%: the productive usage of most TCR beta V segments. Excluded were some V segments that proved indistinguishable, including TRBV6-2 and TRBV6-3.

The receptor was derived from a young woman in good health and CMV-seronegative. Sequenced: PBMCs. V usage is TRBV11-2 and J usage is TRBJ1-5, with TRBD1 as a possible D gene (5 bases). CDR3 sequence: CASSLSGPQPQHF. In nucleotides, the CDR3 is TGTGCCAGCAGTTTATCAGGGCCCCAGCCCCAGCATTTT. The variable domain in full, completed from reference TRBV11-2 and TRBJ1-5, reads EAGVAQSPRYKIIEKRQSVAFWCNPISGHATLYWYQQILGQGPKLLIQFQNNGVVDDSQLPKDRFSAERLKGVDSTLKIQPAKLEDSAVYLCASSLSGPQPQHFGDGTRLSIL.